This is a list of T cell receptor beta chains from one sample in a study of T-cell memory formation after mild COVID-19. TCRdb reprocessed the 5' RACE reads with MiXCR, giving one entry per CDR3 protein. The table lists 270,000 or so distinct CDR3 sequences, around 15% of them singletons. Material: PBMCs or a T cell subset sorted from them (not recorded which). These receptors originate from a man younger than 35 who had mild COVID-19 (a few samples of this study predate the infection). Cell type and time point are not known. Both conserved end residues are part of each CDR3. D genes are given only for firm matches. A row's size may be missing; if present it is once, few, many or a size class.

clone size: -
J gene: TRBJ2-4
V gene: TRBV5-1
D gene: TRBD2
CDR3 DNA: TGCGCCAGCAGCCCTCCGGGGGGTAGAATTCAGTACTTC
CDR3 protein: CASSPPGGRIQYF

clone size: many
J gene: TRBJ2-7
V gene: TRBV5-1
D gene: TRBD1
CDR3 DNA: TGTGCCAGCAGTTCGACAGGGGCCTACGAGCAGTACTTC
CDR3 protein: CASSSTGAYEQYF

clone size: -
J gene: TRBJ1-5
V gene: TRBV3-1
D gene: -
CDR3 DNA: TGTGCCAGCAGCGAGAGCACGACTTATAGCAATCAGCCCCAGCATTTT
CDR3 protein: CASSESTTYSNQPQHF

clone size: many
J gene: TRBJ2-7
V gene: TRBV5-1
D gene: -
CDR3 DNA: TGCGCCAGCAGCTTGGACGCTTACGAGCAGTACTTC
CDR3 protein: CASSLDAYEQYF

clone size: few
J gene: TRBJ1-1
V gene: TRBV7-3
D gene: -
CDR3 DNA: TGTGCCAGCAGCAACCGGCAGGGGAACACTGAAGCTTTCTTT
CDR3 protein: CASSNRQGNTEAFF

clone size: -
J gene: TRBJ2-5
V gene: TRBV4-1
D gene: -
CDR3 DNA: TGCGCCAGCAGCCGAGGAAGGATTGGGGAGACCCAGTACTTC
CDR3 protein: CASSRGRIGETQYF

clone size: few
J gene: TRBJ2-3
V gene: TRBV11-1
D gene: -
CDR3 DNA: TGTGCCAGCAGTCGAGGGGGGGCCTCAGATACGCAGTATTTT
CDR3 protein: CASSRGGASDTQYF

clone size: few
J gene: TRBJ2-7
V gene: TRBV3-1
D gene: -
CDR3 DNA: TGTGCCAGCAGCCAAGGGCTAACTCGGGAGCAGTACTTC
CDR3 protein: CASSQGLTREQYF

clone size: -
J gene: TRBJ2-1
V gene: TRBV20-1
D gene: -
CDR3 DNA: TGCAGTGCTAGCGGGGGGCCTAGCTCCTACAATGAGCAGTTCTTC
CDR3 protein: CSASGGPSSYNEQFF

clone size: few
J gene: TRBJ2-2
V gene: TRBV4-1
D gene: -
CDR3 DNA: TGCGCCAGCAGCCAGGGGGTAGTTGGCCGGGGGAACACCGGGGAGCTGTTTTTT
CDR3 protein: CASSQGVVGRGNTGELFF

clone size: few
J gene: TRBJ2-2
V gene: TRBV7-9
D gene: -
CDR3 DNA: TGTGCCAGCAGCTTAGAACCCCCAGGGGAGCTGTTTTTT
CDR3 protein: CASSLEPPGELFF

clone size: once
J gene: TRBJ1-5
V gene: TRBV21-1
D gene: -
CDR3 DNA: TGTGCCAGCAGCAAAGAGCTCGGCGACCTAAATACGCCAGTCCAGCATTTT
CDR3 protein: CASSKELGDLNTPVQHF

clone size: -
J gene: TRBJ1-4
V gene: TRBV18
D gene: -
CDR3 DNA: TGTGCCAGCTCACCGGGAAATAATGAAAAACTGTTTTTT
CDR3 protein: CASSPGNNEKLFF

clone size: -
J gene: TRBJ2-5
V gene: TRBV7-9
D gene: -
CDR3 DNA: TGTGCCAGCAGCCCTTCCTGGGGGGAGACCCAGTACTTC
CDR3 protein: CASSPSWGETQYF

clone size: few
J gene: TRBJ2-7
V gene: TRBV7-9
D gene: -
CDR3 DNA: TGTGCCAGCAGCTGGAGCTACGAGCAGTACTTC
CDR3 protein: CASSWSYEQYF

clone size: few
J gene: TRBJ2-1
V gene: TRBV7-9
D gene: -
CDR3 DNA: TGTGCCAGCAGTTCCGTACTAGCCGATGAGCAGTTCTTC
CDR3 protein: CASSSVLADEQFF

clone size: -
J gene: TRBJ2-3
V gene: TRBV20-1
D gene: TRBD2
CDR3 DNA: TGCAGTGCTAGAGGACTAGCGGGGGGGACGGATACGCAGTATTTT
CDR3 protein: CSARGLAGGTDTQYF

clone size: few
J gene: TRBJ1-1
V gene: TRBV4-1
D gene: -
CDR3 DNA: TGCGCCAGCAGCCAAGGGTGGGGAGGGCTAGGAGCTTTCTTT
CDR3 protein: CASSQGWGGLGAFF

clone size: -
J gene: TRBJ1-5
V gene: TRBV10-3
D gene: TRBD1
CDR3 DNA: TGTGCCATCAGTCCGGGACAGGGACTTTTTCAACCCCAGCATTTT
CDR3 protein: CAISPGQGLFQPQHF

clone size: -
J gene: TRBJ1-2
V gene: TRBV6-2/TRBV6-3
D gene: -
CDR3 DNA: TGTGCCAGCAGAACTTGGGGAGAACGGGATGGCTACACCTTC
CDR3 protein: CASRTWGERDGYTF

clone size: few
J gene: TRBJ2-1
V gene: TRBV28
D gene: -
CDR3 DNA: TGTGCCAGCAGAATCGGAAAAGTCAATGAGCAGTTCTTC
CDR3 protein: CASRIGKVNEQFF

clone size: few
J gene: TRBJ2-5
V gene: TRBV6-1
D gene: -
CDR3 DNA: TGTGCCAGCGGGAACGGCGCAGGGGACAACGACCAAGAGACCCAGTACTTC
CDR3 protein: CASGNGAGDNDQETQYF

clone size: few
J gene: TRBJ1-1
V gene: TRBV7-2
D gene: -
CDR3 DNA: TGTGCCAGCAGACGAAGTTCTGAAGCTTTCTTT
CDR3 protein: CASRRSSEAFF

clone size: many
J gene: TRBJ2-2
V gene: TRBV14
D gene: -
CDR3 DNA: TGTGCCAGCAGCCAAGATCTCGCCCGGGAGCTGTTTTTT
CDR3 protein: CASSQDLARELFF

clone size: few
J gene: TRBJ1-5
V gene: TRBV3-1
D gene: -
CDR3 DNA: TGTGCCAGCAGCCAAGAAGTAGGGGTTAAGCCCCAGCATTTT
CDR3 protein: CASSQEVGVKPQHF

clone size: few
J gene: TRBJ2-5
V gene: TRBV9
D gene: TRBD2
CDR3 DNA: TGTGCCAGCAGCGTAACTAGCGGGGGTGGAAAAGAGACCCAGTACTTC
CDR3 protein: CASSVTSGGGKETQYF

clone size: -
J gene: TRBJ2-2
V gene: TRBV7-7
D gene: TRBD1
CDR3 DNA: TGTGCCAGCAGCTTAAAGACAGGGGTGACCGGGGAGCTGTTTTTT
CDR3 protein: CASSLKTGVTGELFF

clone size: many
J gene: TRBJ2-7
V gene: TRBV4-2
D gene: TRBD2
CDR3 DNA: TGTGCCAGCAGCGAAAAGCGGGGGGGCGTCCACGAGCAGTACTTC
CDR3 protein: CASSEKRGGVHEQYF

clone size: -
J gene: TRBJ2-1
V gene: TRBV10-3
D gene: TRBD2
CDR3 DNA: TGTGCCACCCGACTAGCGGGGGACAATGAGCAGTTCTTC
CDR3 protein: CATRLAGDNEQFF

clone size: -
J gene: TRBJ2-3
V gene: TRBV7-2
D gene: -
CDR3 DNA: TGTGCCAGCAGCAGGAGCGGGTCGGATACGCAGTATTTT
CDR3 protein: CASSRSGSDTQYF

clone size: -
J gene: TRBJ1-1
V gene: TRBV5-1
D gene: -
CDR3 DNA: TGCGCCAGCAGCGCACGGGACGGTAACACTGAAGCTTTCTTT
CDR3 protein: CASSARDGNTEAFF

clone size: -
J gene: TRBJ2-1
V gene: TRBV10-2
D gene: -
CDR3 DNA: TGCGCCAGCAGCGTGACTCGGTCCTACAATGAGCAGTTCTTC
CDR3 protein: CASSVTRSYNEQFF

clone size: -
J gene: TRBJ2-2
V gene: TRBV3-1
D gene: TRBD1
CDR3 DNA: TGTGCCAGCAGCCATCGAGGGACAGGGGGCACCGGGGAGCTGTTTTTT
CDR3 protein: CASSHRGTGGTGELFF

clone size: -
J gene: TRBJ2-5
V gene: TRBV9
D gene: -
CDR3 DNA: TGTGCCAGCAGCGTAGGGGGGACGTTGGGCGAGACCCAGTACTTC
CDR3 protein: CASSVGGTLGETQYF

clone size: -
J gene: TRBJ2-5
V gene: TRBV7-6
D gene: -
CDR3 DNA: TGTGCCAGCAGCTTAGCGGGACGATCACAAGAGACCCAGTACTTC
CDR3 protein: CASSLAGRSQETQYF

clone size: few
J gene: TRBJ1-1
V gene: TRBV12-3/TRBV12-4
D gene: -
CDR3 DNA: TGTGCCAGCAGTACAGGGCTCGGAAATTCTTTCTTT
CDR3 protein: CASSTGLGNSFF

clone size: many
J gene: TRBJ2-2
V gene: TRBV7-3
D gene: TRBD2
CDR3 DNA: TGTGCCAGCAGCTTAGTAGGAGCGGGGGGCACCGGGGAGCTGTTTTTT
CDR3 protein: CASSLVGAGGTGELFF

clone size: many
J gene: TRBJ2-1
V gene: TRBV7-2
D gene: TRBD2
CDR3 DNA: TGTGCCAGCCGCGTAGCGGGGTTCTACAATGAGCAGTTCTTC
CDR3 protein: CASRVAGFYNEQFF

clone size: -
J gene: TRBJ2-1
V gene: TRBV12-3/TRBV12-4
D gene: TRBD1
CDR3 DNA: TGTGCCAGCACCCGGGACAGGGAGGAGCAGTTCTTC
CDR3 protein: CASTRDREEQFF

clone size: many
J gene: TRBJ2-7
V gene: TRBV15
D gene: TRBD2
CDR3 DNA: TGTGCCACCAGCAGATTAGCGGGGGGGCGCGAGCAGTACTTC
CDR3 protein: CATSRLAGGREQYF

clone size: -
J gene: TRBJ2-5
V gene: TRBV5-1
D gene: -
CDR3 DNA: TGCGCCAGCCGTTATACGTACCAAGAGACCCAGTACTTC
CDR3 protein: CASRYTYQETQYF

clone size: few
J gene: TRBJ2-6
V gene: TRBV20-1
D gene: -
CDR3 DNA: TGCAGTGCTAGAGAACGGGTCTCTGGGGCCAACGTCCTGACTTTC
CDR3 protein: CSARERVSGANVLTF

clone size: -
J gene: TRBJ2-2
V gene: TRBV4-1
D gene: -
CDR3 DNA: TGCGCCAGCAGCCAAGCGGGAATAAGGGGCGGGGAGCTGTTTTTT
CDR3 protein: CASSQAGIRGGELFF

clone size: -
J gene: TRBJ2-5
V gene: TRBV7-2
D gene: -
CDR3 DNA: TGTGCCAGCAGCTTAATGGAAAAGTATTCGGGAAGACAAGAGACCCAGTACTTC
CDR3 protein: CASSLMEKYSGRQETQYF

clone size: many
J gene: TRBJ2-1
V gene: TRBV4-3
D gene: TRBD2
CDR3 DNA: TGCGCCAGCAGCCAAAACTGGGCTAGCGGGGGTGAGCAGTTCTTC
CDR3 protein: CASSQNWASGGEQFF

clone size: few
J gene: TRBJ2-4
V gene: TRBV29-1
D gene: TRBD2
CDR3 DNA: TGCAGCGCTAGCGGGGTTGGGGCCAAAAACATTCAGTACTTC
CDR3 protein: CSASGVGAKNIQYF

clone size: -
J gene: TRBJ2-7
V gene: TRBV6-2/TRBV6-3
D gene: TRBD2
CDR3 DNA: TGTGCCAGCAGACTAGCGGGGCTCTCCTACGAGCAGTACTTC
CDR3 protein: CASRLAGLSYEQYF

clone size: few
J gene: TRBJ1-2
V gene: TRBV9
D gene: TRBD1
CDR3 DNA: TGTGCCAGCAGCCAGGGGGCTGATGGCTACACCTTC
CDR3 protein: CASSQGADGYTF

clone size: -
J gene: TRBJ1-1
V gene: TRBV7-2
D gene: -
CDR3 DNA: TGTGCCAGCAGCTTTAATAGGTGGGCAGCCGTAGCGAACACTGAAGCTTTCTTT
CDR3 protein: CASSFNRWAAVANTEAFF

clone size: -
J gene: TRBJ1-2
V gene: TRBV25-1
D gene: -
CDR3 DNA: TGTGCCAGCAGTATTGTAGGTCCCTATGGCTACACCTTC
CDR3 protein: CASSIVGPYGYTF

clone size: few
J gene: TRBJ2-7
V gene: TRBV5-1
D gene: TRBD2
CDR3 DNA: TGCGCCAGCAGCTCGGAGCGGGGATTCTACGAGCAGTACTTC
CDR3 protein: CASSSERGFYEQYF

clone size: few
J gene: TRBJ1-5
V gene: TRBV2
D gene: -
CDR3 DNA: TGTGCCAGCATGAGTGGAATAACTGCTGGCTTCCAGCATTTT
CDR3 protein: CASMSGITAGFQHF

clone size: -
J gene: TRBJ1-2
V gene: TRBV7-2
D gene: -
CDR3 DNA: TGTGCCAGCAGCTTAAGTCCCACTGCGACAGGCTACACCTTC
CDR3 protein: CASSLSPTATGYTF

clone size: few
J gene: TRBJ2-1
V gene: TRBV7-2
D gene: TRBD2
CDR3 DNA: TGTGCCAGCCTTAGCGGGGGGGGCTACAATGAGCAGTTCTTC
CDR3 protein: CASLSGGGYNEQFF

clone size: -
J gene: TRBJ1-1
V gene: TRBV5-8
D gene: -
CDR3 DNA: TGTGCCAGCAGCTTGAGGTCGCAGGCTCGGGGCACTGAAGCTTTCTTT
CDR3 protein: CASSLRSQARGTEAFF

clone size: -
J gene: TRBJ2-1
V gene: TRBV11-2
D gene: -
CDR3 DNA: TGTGCCAGCGGGCTGGGATATGGTGAGCAGTTCTTC
CDR3 protein: CASGLGYGEQFF

clone size: -
J gene: TRBJ1-5
V gene: TRBV15
D gene: -
CDR3 DNA: TGTGCCACCAGCAGAGCAGCGCAGCCCCAGCATTTT
CDR3 protein: CATSRAAQPQHF